One T cell receptor (beta chain) is described in this entry. Its cognate antigen is unknown. TCRdb keeps only in-frame clones here, not all; method: immunoSEQ multiplex PCR. The table for this sample gives about 140,000 clones. This CDR3 is built from 17 residues. Germline V gives CDR1 MDHEN, CDR2 SYDVKM. Trimming stripped 1 base from V and 5 bases from J, with 18 bases between. The data were taken from a study of T cell responses to AZD1222 COVID-19 vaccine. Findings of the study overall: Donor demographics were predominantly white British with a female majority; clonal diversity may be underestimated. Epitopes outside B.1.351 and B.1.1.7 mutated regions reportedly drew nearly half of spike TCRs. Sampling that yielded the repertoires occurred only after the peak T cell response. Baseline testing showed seropositivity in only a handful of AZD1222 recipients.

This TCR was recovered from an adult in good health. The specimen sequenced was peripheral blood. The chain couples TRBV28 to TRBJ2-1, with a possible D match to TRBD1 (6 bases). CDR3 loop: CASSLSNRGQIDNEQFF. CDR3 sequence (DNA): TGTGCCAGCAGTTTATCTAACCGAGGACAGATCGACAATGAGCAGTTCTTC.